The source of this T cell receptor beta chain is a study of T cells expressing NK-cell markers. Germline V gene lookup returns CDR1 MNHGY and CDR2 SVAAGI. The CDR3 extends over 14 amino acids. Each CDR3 protein gets one entry in TCRdb, which reprocessed the 5' RACE reads and gives no DNA. Here the sample table reports about 380,000 distinct CDR3 sequences. The origin of this receptor is a man aged 18 to 69 in good health. The chain couples TRBV6-9 to TRBJ2-7; TCRdb's D gene call, TRBD1, goes unchecked for lack of DNA. Sequencing was done on a sample of blood T cells: a sorted CD56 or NKG2C T cell subset, CD4+ or CD8+ T cells, or bulk PBMC T cells (not recorded which). CDR3 protein: CASSQEEGTNEQYF.